This TCR beta chain was identified in a study of blood T cell repertoires in COVID-19. Overall study context: Researchers got acute and convalescent COVID-19 samples from the United States, Italy and Spain. Sources were T cells, B-cell-depleted T cells, or PBMCs; the material itself was cDNA or gDNA.

Some clones are missing from TCRdb's copy, which holds only in-frame ones; the method was immunoSEQ multiplex PCR. The sample records about 140,000 clones, roughly 84% being singletons. Germline CDR1 LGHDT, CDR2 YNNKEL (reference sequence). The V gene end was trimmed by 6 bases and the J gene end by 0 bases; junction bases not matched to a gene: 9. The CDR3 consists of 16 residues. V gene TRBV3-1 (or the pseudogene TRBV3-2) combines with J gene TRBJ2-3; 7 positions match TRBD2. This TCR derives from a man aged 25-40 years with COVID-19, enrolled during active disease. The sequenced sample consisted of peripheral blood. In DNA form, the CDR3 reads TGTGCCAGCAGGTTCGGCGGGAGCTCTAGCACAGATACGCAGTATTTT. This translates into CASRFGGSSSTDTQYF.